This TCR beta chain is drawn from a study of cytomegalovirus exposure and HLA in healthy donors. Background on the study: Around 80 million unique TCR sequences came from HLA-typed donors in an early release.

V shed 4 bases and J shed 4 bases, with 15 bases lying between them. The germline V gene encodes CDR1 SGHRS and CDR2 YFSETQ. The CDR3 loop spans 14 amino acids. PCR primers comprised 60 Vbeta and 13 Jbeta primers. Sequencing used immunoSEQ multiplex PCR; TCRdb keeps in-frame clones, though not all of them. The sample consists of more than 95,000 clones, over 65% of them appearing once. Participants comprised healthy donors of bone marrow. The J gene is TRBJ2-7, the V gene TRBV5-1; perhaps TRBD2 as D (6 bases). The origin of this receptor is a woman aged 50 to 60 in good health and CMV-seropositive. The sample taken for sequencing was PBMCs. CDR3 coding DNA: TGCGCCAGCAGCCTGACGGGGGTGGCTTACGAGCAGTACTTC. The encoded protein is CASSLTGVAYEQYF.